Listed below are T cell receptor beta chains from one sample, sequenced in a study of blood T cell repertoires in COVID-19. Measured with immunoSEQ multiplex PCR; TCRdb has only the in-frame clones, and not every one. The data contain around 330,000 clones, about 88% of them singletons. Sample: PBMCs or T cells enriched from blood (not recorded which). These TCRs come from a woman aged 40 to 55 who had recovered from COVID-19. Each CDR3 is given with its conserved first and last residue. The D gene is left open where the match is weak. The size entry is marked missing in some rows and otherwise reads once, few, many or a size class.

TRBD2	-	TRBV10-1	TRBJ2-5	17	CASSESTSGGPQETQYF	TGCGCCAGCAGTGAGTCAACTAGCGGGGGCCCCCAAGAGACCCAGTACTTC
TRBD1	-	TRBV27	TRBJ2-5	14	CASSLWNRGETQYF	TGTGCCAGCAGTTTATGGAACAGGGGAGAGACCCAGTACTTC
-	-	TRBV13	TRBJ2-1	15	CASSPWGEKGNEQFF	TGTGCCAGCAGCCCTTGGGGGGAAAAGGGCAATGAGCAGTTCTTC
TRBD2	-	TRBV5-1	TRBJ2-7	14	CASSFSGGGYEQYF	TGCGCCAGCAGCTTTAGCGGGGGGGGCTACGAGCAGTACTTC
TRBD2	-	TRBV6-5	TRBJ2-1	15	CASSFRTSGSNEQFF	TGTGCCAGCAGTTTCCGGACTAGCGGTTCCAATGAGCAGTTCTTC
-	-	TRBV3-1/TRBV3-2	TRBJ1-3	14	CASSQDSSGNTIYF	TGTGCCAGCAGCCAAGACAGCTCTGGAAACACCATATATTTT
-	few	TRBV27	TRBJ2-2	15	CASSFSTGNTGELFF	TGTGCCAGCAGTTTCAGTACGGGAAACACCGGGGAGCTGTTTTTT
-	-	TRBV11-2	TRBJ2-2	15	CASSRLQPNTGELFF	TGTGCCAGCAGCCGCTTACAGCCGAACACCGGGGAGCTGTTTTTT
TRBD1	few	TRBV19	TRBJ1-1	14	CASSMGQGSSEAFF	TGTGCCAGTAGTATGGGACAGGGAAGCTCTGAAGCTTTCTTT
TRBD1	-	TRBV30	TRBJ2-7	12	CAWTQGRSEQYF	TGTGCCTGGACACAGGGGCGTTCCGAGCAGTACTTC
TRBD1	once	TRBV19	TRBJ2-3	14	CASSLDRGTDTQYF	TGTGCCAGTAGCCTGGACAGGGGTACAGATACGCAGTATTTT
TRBD1	-	TRBV7-2	TRBJ1-2	15	CASSYGQGAGYGYTF	TGTGCCAGCAGCTACGGACAGGGGGCGGGCTATGGCTACACCTTC